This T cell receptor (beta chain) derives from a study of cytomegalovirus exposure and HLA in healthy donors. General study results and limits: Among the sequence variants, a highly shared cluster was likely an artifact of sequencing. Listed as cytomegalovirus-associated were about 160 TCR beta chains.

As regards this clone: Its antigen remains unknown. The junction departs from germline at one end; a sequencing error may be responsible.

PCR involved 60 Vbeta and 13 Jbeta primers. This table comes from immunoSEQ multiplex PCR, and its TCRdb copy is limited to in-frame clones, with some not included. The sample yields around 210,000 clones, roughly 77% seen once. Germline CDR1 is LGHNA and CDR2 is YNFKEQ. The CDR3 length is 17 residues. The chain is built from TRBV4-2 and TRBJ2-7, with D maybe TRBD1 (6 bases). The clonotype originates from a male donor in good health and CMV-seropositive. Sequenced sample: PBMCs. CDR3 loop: CASSPLGVVPAGDERYF. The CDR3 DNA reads TGTGCCAGCAGCCCCTTGGGTGTCGTCCCCGCAGGGGACGAGCGGTACTTC.